The sequence of this T cell receptor beta chain was determined in a study of metastatic and nonmetastatic thyroid tumors (TCRdb year 2020). About the full investigation: Repertoires were compared across peripheral blood and tumor or nodule tissue samples from malignant and benign thyroid patients.

What the authors observed across the whole study: In both blood and tumor samples, TCR beta diversity was reported to be significantly higher in malignant tumors than in benign nodules.

Library construction relied on PCR. TCRdb shows the sequencer as Illumina HiSeq 4000. The TCR beta-chain CDR3 region of each patient was profiled by high-throughput sequencing. The original methods were these. CDR3 differences across clinicopathological groups were used to build a classifier for discriminating distant-metastatic papillary thyroid cancer patients. The Shannon index was used to assess repertoire diversity, and the Morisita-Horn index was used to assess tumor-blood repertoire similarity. TCRdb passed the public sequencing reads through fastp at Q25 and MiXCR, retaining productive beta sequences. The V and J calls and clone size come from TCRdb's table, not from the authors' own analysis. The sample table records 15,000 to 18,000 clones; about 3.7% of these occur just once. Of the sample, less than 25% is held by the ten largest clones. Before undergoing thyroid surgery, none of the patients had been given any kind of treatment. Patient clinical samples collected from about 2011 to 2018 were retrospectively analysed using T-cell receptor beta sequencing.

A remark on this clone: Its antigen is not yet known. Base quality data are lacking; no much larger clone is found one base away.

The CDR3, cysteine through phenylalanine, is 14 amino acids long. Only the CDR3 DNA is retained, 42 bases long and in frame from the first base. Trimming at the junction amounts to 2 bases on V and 0 bases on J, and the germline ends lie 5 bases apart. CDR1 and CDR2 (MNHEY, SVGAGI) derive from the germline V gene. The sequence links TRBV6-5 to TRBJ2-1; tentative D gene TRBD2, with 5 bases matching. The sample taken for sequencing was tumor tissue. This TCR was recovered from a female donor with papillary thyroid cancer or a benign thyroid nodule (not recorded which). Some clones in this sample may be carry-over from other donors' samples. The base sequence is TGTGCCAGCAGTTACGGGAGCTCCTACAATGAGCAGTTCTTC. Its protein is CASSYGSSYNEQFF.